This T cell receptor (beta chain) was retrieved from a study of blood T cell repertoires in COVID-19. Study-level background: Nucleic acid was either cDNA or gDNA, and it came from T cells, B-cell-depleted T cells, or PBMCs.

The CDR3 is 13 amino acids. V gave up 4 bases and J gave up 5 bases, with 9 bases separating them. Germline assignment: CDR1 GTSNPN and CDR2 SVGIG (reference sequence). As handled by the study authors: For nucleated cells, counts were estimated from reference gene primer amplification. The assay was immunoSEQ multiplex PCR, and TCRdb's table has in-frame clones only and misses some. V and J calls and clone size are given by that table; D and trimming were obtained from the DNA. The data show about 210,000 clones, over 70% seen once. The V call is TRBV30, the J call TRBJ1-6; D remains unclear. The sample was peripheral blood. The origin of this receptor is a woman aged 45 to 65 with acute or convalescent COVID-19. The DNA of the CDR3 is TGTGCCTGGATGTACCCAGATAATTCACCCCTCCACTTT. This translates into CAWMYPDNSPLHF.